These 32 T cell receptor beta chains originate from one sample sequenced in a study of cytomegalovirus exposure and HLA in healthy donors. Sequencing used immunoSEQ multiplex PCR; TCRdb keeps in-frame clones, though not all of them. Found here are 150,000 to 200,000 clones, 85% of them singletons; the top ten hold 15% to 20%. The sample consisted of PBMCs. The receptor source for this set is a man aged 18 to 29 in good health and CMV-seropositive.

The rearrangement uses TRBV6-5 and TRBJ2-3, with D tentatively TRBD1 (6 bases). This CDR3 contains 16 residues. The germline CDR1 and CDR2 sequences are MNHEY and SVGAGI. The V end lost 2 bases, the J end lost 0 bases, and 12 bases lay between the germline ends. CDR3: CASSYRAGDSTDTQYF. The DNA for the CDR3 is TGTGCCAGCAGTTACCGGGCAGGGGATAGCACAGATACGCAGTATTTT.

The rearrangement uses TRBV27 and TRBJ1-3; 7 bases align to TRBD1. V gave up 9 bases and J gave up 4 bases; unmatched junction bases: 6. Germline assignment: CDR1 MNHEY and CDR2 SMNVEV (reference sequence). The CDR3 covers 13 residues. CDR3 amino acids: CASSEGAGNTIYF. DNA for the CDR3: TGTGCCAGTTCTGAGGGGGCCGGAAACACCATATATTTT.

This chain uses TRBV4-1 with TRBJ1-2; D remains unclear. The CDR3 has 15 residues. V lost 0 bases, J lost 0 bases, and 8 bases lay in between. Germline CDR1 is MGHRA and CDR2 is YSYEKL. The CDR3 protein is CASSQDAPANYGYTF. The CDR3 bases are TGCGCCAGCAGCCAAGATGCCCCAGCTAACTATGGCTACACCTTC.

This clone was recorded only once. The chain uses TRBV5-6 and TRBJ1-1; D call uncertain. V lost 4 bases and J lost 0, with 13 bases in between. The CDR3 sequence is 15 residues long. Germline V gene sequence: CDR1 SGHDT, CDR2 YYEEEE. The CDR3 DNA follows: TGTGCCAGCAGCCGTTACCCAGGAATGAACACTGAAGCTTTCTTT. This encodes CASSRYPGMNTEAFF. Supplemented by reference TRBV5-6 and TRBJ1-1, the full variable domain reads DAGVTQSPTHLIKTRGQQVTLRCSPKSGHDTVSWYQQALGQGPQFIFQYYEEEERQRGNFPDRFSGHQFPNYSSELNVNALLLGDSALYLCASSRYPGMNTEAFFGQGTRLTVV.

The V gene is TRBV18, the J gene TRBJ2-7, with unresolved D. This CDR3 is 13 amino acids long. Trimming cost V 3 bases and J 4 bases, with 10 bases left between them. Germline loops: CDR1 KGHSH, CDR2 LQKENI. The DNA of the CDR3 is TGTGCCAGCTCACCTGGCCCCGGGTACGAGCAGTACTTC. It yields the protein CASSPGPGYEQYF.

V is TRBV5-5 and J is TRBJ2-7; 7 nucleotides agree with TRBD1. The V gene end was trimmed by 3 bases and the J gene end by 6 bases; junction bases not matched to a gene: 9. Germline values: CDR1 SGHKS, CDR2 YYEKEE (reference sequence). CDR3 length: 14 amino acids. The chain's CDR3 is CASSSSDRTGEQYF. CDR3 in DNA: TGTGCCAGCAGCTCGTCGGACAGGACGGGCGAGCAGTACTTC.

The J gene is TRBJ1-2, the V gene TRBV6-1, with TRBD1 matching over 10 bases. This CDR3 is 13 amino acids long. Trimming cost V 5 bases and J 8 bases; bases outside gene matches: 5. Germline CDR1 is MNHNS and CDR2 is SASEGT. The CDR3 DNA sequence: TGTGCCAGCAGTCCCGACAGGGGGCAGGGCTACACCTTC. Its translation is CASSPDRGQGYTF.

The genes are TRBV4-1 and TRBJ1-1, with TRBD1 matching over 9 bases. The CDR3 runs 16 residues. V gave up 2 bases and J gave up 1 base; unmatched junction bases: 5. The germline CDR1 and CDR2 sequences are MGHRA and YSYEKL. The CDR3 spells CASSQLTGGRNTEAFF. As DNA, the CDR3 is TGCGCCAGCAGCCAACTAACAGGGGGCAGGAACACTGAAGCTTTCTTT.

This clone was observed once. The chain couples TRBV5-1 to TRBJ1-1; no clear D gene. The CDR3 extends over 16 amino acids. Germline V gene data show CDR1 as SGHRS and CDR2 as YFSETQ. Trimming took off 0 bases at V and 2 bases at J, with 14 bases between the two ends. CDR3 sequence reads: CASSLGRGFLNTEAFF. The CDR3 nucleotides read TGCGCCAGCAGCTTGGGCCGGGGATTCCTCAACACTGAAGCTTTCTTT.

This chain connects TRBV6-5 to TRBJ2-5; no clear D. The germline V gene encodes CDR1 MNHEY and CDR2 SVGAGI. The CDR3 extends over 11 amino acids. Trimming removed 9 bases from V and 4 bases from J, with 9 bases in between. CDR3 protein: CASFSGETQYF. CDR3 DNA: TGTGCCAGTTTTAGTGGAGAGACCCAGTACTTC.

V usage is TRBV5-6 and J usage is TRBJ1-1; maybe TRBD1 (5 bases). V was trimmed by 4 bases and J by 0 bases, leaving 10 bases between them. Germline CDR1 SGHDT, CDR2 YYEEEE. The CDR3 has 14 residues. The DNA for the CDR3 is TGTGCCAGCAGCCCGACAGCTTTGAACACTGAAGCTTTCTTT. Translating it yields CASSPTALNTEAFF.

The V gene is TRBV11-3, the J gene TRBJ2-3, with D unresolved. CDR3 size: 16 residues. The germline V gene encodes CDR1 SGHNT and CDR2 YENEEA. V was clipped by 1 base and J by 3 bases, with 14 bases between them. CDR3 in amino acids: CASSLGWLEDTDTQYF. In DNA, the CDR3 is TGTGCCAGCAGCTTAGGGTGGTTAGAGGATACAGATACGCAGTATTTT.

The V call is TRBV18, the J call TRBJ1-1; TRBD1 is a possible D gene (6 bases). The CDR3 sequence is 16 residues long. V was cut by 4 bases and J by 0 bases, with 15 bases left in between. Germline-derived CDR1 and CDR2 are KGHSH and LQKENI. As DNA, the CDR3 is TGTGCCAGCTCACTCGCTGCAGGGGCCATGAACACTGAAGCTTTCTTT. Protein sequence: CASSLAAGAMNTEAFF.

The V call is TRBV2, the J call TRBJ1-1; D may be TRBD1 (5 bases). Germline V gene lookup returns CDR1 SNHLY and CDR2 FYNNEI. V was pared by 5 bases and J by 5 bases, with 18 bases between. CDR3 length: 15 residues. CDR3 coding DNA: TGTGCCAGCAGTTCACCCCCGGGCCGGGGGACTGAAGCTTTCTTT. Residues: CASSSPPGRGTEAFF.

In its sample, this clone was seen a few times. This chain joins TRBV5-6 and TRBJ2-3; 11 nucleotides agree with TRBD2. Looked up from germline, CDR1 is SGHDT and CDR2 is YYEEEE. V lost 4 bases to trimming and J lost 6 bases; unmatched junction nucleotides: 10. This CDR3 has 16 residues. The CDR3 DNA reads TGTGCCAGCAGCACGGAGACTAGCGGGGTAGTGGATACGCAGTATTTT. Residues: CASSTETSGVVDTQYF.

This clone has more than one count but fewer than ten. CDR3 nucleotide sequence: TGTGCCAGCAGAATGATGGGGGCAAACTATGGCTACACCTTC. Its protein product is CASRMMGANYGYTF. The chain carries TRBV2 and TRBJ1-2; the D gene is possibly TRBD1 (6 bases). Trimming took off 6 bases at V and 2 bases at J, with 13 bases between the two ends. This CDR3 contains 14 residues. Germline values: CDR1 SNHLY, CDR2 FYNNEI. The full variable domain, with the rest looked up from reference TRBV2 and TRBJ1-2, is EPEVTQTPSHQVTQMGQEVILRCVPISNHLYFYWYRQILGQKVEFLVSFYNNEISEKSEIFDDQFSVERPDGSNFTLKIRSTKLEDSAMYFCASRMMGANYGYTFGSGTRLTVV.

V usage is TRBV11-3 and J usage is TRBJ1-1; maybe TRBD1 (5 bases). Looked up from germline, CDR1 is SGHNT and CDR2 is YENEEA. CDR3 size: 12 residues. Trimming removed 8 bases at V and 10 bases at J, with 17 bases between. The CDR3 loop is CASQGRQGRAFF. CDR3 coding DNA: TGTGCCAGCCAAGGTCGGCAGGGAAGAGCTTTCTTT.

CDR3 protein: CASSFGGLNTEAFF. CDR3 bases: TGTGCCAGCAGTTTCGGAGGTCTGAACACTGAAGCTTTCTTT. V usage is TRBV28 and J usage is TRBJ1-1; no definite D call. The CDR3 is 14 residues long. The germline V gene encodes CDR1 MDHEN and CDR2 SYDVKM. Trimming took off 3 bases at V and 0 bases at J, with 8 bases between the two ends.

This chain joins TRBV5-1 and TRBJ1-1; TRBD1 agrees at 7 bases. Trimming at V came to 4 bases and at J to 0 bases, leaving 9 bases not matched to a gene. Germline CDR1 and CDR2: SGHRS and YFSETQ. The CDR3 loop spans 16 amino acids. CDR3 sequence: CASSAYSGTVNTEAFF. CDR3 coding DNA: TGCGCCAGCAGCGCCTATTCCGGGACAGTGAACACTGAAGCTTTCTTT. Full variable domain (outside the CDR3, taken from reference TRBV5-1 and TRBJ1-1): KAGVTQTPRYLIKTRGQQVTLSCSPISGHRSVSWYQQTPGQGLQFLFEYFSETQRNKGNFPGRFSGRQFSNSRSEMNVSTLELGDSALYLCASSAYSGTVNTEAFFGQGTRLTVV.

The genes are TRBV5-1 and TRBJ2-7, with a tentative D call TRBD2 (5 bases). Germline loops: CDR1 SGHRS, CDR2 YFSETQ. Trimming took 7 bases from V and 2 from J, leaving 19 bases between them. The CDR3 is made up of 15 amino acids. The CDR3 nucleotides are TGCGCCAGCGGTCAGGCGGGTTCCCCGCCCTACGAGCAGTACTTC. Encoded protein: CASGQAGSPPYEQYF.

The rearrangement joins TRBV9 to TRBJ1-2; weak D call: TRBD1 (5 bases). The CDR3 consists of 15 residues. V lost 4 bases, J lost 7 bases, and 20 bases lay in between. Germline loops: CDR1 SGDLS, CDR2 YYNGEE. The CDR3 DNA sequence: TGTGCCAGCAGCCCCAGCGTCGGGGGGATGGGTGGCTACACCTTC. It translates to CASSPSVGGMGGYTF.

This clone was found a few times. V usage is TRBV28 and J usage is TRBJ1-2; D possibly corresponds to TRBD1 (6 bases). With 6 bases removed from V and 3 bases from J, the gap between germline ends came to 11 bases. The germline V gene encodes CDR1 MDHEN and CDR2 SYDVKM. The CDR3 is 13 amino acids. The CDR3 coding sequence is TGTGCCAGCAGAGGACAGTATTACTATGGCTACACCTTC. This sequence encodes CASRGQYYYGYTF.

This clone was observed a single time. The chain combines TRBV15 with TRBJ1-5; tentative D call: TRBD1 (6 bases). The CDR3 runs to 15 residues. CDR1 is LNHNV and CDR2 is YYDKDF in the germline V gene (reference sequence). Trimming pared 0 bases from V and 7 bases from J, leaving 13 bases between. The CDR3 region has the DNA TGTGCCACCAGCAGAGATAGGGGGTTTGGGCAGCCCCAGCATTTT. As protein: CATSRDRGFGQPQHF.

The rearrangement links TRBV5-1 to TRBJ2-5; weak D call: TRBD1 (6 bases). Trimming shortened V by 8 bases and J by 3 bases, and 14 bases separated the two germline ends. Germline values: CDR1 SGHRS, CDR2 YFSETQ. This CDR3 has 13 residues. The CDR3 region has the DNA TGCGCCAGTCGAGATTGGACAGAAGAGACCCAGTACTTC. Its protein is CASRDWTEETQYF. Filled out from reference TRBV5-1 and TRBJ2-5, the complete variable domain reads KAGVTQTPRYLIKTRGQQVTLSCSPISGHRSVSWYQQTPGQGLQFLFEYFSETQRNKGNFPGRFSGRQFSNSRSEMNVSTLELGDSALYLCASRDWTEETQYFGPGTRLLVL.

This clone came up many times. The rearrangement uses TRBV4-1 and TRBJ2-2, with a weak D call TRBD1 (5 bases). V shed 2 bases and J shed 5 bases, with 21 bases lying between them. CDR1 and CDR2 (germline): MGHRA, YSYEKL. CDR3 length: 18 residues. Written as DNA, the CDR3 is TGCGCCAGCAGCCAAACCCTCGAAAGGGGAAAGGGGACCGGGGAGCTGTTTTTT. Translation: CASSQTLERGKGTGELFF.

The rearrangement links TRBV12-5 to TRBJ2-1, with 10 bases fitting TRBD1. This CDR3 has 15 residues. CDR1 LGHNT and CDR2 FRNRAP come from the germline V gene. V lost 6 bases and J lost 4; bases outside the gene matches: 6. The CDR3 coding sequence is TGTGCTAGTGGACCTTGGACAGGGGGTTACAATGAGCAGTTCTTC. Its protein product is CASGPWTGGYNEQFF.

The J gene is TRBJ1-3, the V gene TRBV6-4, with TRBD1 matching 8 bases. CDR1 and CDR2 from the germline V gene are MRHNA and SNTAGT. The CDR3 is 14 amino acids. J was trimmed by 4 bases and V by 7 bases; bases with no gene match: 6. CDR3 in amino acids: CASTQGARGNTIYF. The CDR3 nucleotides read TGTGCCAGCACCCAGGGGGCGAGGGGAAACACCATATATTTT.

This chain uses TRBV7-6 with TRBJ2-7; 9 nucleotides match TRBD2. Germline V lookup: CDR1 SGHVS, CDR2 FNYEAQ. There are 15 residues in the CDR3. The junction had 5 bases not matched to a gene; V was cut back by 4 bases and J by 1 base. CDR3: CASSSLAGASYEQYF. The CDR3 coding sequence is TGTGCCAGCAGCTCATTAGCGGGGGCTTCCTACGAGCAGTACTTC.

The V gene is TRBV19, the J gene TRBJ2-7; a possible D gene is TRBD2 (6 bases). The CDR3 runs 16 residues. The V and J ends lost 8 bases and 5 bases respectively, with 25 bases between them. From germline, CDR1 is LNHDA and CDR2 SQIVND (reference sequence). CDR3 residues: CASHHSGGIPENEQYF. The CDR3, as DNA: TGTGCCAGTCACCATTCCGGCGGGATCCCGGAGAACGAGCAGTACTTC. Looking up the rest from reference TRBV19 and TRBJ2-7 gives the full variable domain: DGGITQSPKYLFRKEGQNVTLSCEQNLNHDAMYWYRQDPGQGLRLIYYSQIVNDFQKGDIAEGYSVSREKKESFPLTVTSAQKNPTAFYLCASHHSGGIPENEQYFGPGTRLTVT.

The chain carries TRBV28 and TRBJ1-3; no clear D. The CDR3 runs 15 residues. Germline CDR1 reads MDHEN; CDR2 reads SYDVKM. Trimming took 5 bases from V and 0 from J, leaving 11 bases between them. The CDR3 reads CASSPGRDSGNTIYF. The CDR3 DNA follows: TGTGCCAGCAGTCCCGGGAGGGACTCTGGAAACACCATATATTTT. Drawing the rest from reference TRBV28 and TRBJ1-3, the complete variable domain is DVKVTQSSRYLVKRTGEKVFLECVQDMDHENMFWYRQDPGLGLRLIYFSYDVKMKEKGDIPEGYSVSREKKERFSLILESASTNQTSMYLCASSPGRDSGNTIYFGEGSWLTVV.

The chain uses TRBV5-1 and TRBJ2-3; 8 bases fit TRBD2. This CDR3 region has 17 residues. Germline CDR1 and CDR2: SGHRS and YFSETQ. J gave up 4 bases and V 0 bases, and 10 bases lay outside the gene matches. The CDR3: CASSLEGVSGIADTQYF. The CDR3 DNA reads TGCGCCAGCAGCTTGGAGGGAGTTAGCGGGATAGCAGATACGCAGTATTTT. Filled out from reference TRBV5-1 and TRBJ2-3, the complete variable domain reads KAGVTQTPRYLIKTRGQQVTLSCSPISGHRSVSWYQQTPGQGLQFLFEYFSETQRNKGNFPGRFSGRQFSNSRSEMNVSTLELGDSALYLCASSLEGVSGIADTQYFGPGTRLTVL.

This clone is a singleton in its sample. The CDR3 region is CASSLGTYYNEQFF. In DNA, the CDR3 is TGTGCCAGCAGCTTAGGGACATATTACAATGAGCAGTTCTTC. The chain recombines TRBV11-2 with TRBJ2-1, with TRBD1 as a possible D gene (5 bases). CDR1 and CDR2 from the germline V gene are SGHAT and FQNNGV. CDR3 length: 14 amino acids. Trimming shortened V by 1 base and J by 4 bases, and 8 bases separated the two germline ends.